Below, 27 T cell receptor beta chains from the same sample are listed, as sequenced in a study of blood T cell repertoires in COVID-19. Assay: immunoSEQ multiplex PCR; the TCRdb copy retains only in-frame clones and omits some. The profile shows more than 200,000 clones, approximately 80% of them singletons. The sample taken for sequencing was peripheral blood. The receptors here all came from a man in his forties with acute or convalescent COVID-19.

The rearrangement links TRBV5-1 to TRBJ2-6, with 8 nucleotides matching TRBD2. CDR1 and CDR2 from the germline V gene are SGHRS and YFSETQ. V was clipped by 1 base and J by 4 bases; unmatched bases: 4. This CDR3 has 16 residues. The chain's CDR3 is CASSLKREGGANVLTF. CDR3 DNA sequence: TGCGCCAGCAGCTTGAAACGGGAGGGAGGGGCCAACGTCCTGACTTTC.

The J gene is TRBJ2-3, the V gene TRBV28; 7 nucleotides match TRBD2. This CDR3 is 12 amino acids long. The ends lost 7 bases at V and 9 bases at J; junction bases unmatched: 7. Looked up from germline, CDR1 is MDHEN and CDR2 is SYDVKM. The DNA of the CDR3 is TGTGCCAGCATCGGGGGAGGGGAAACGCAGTATTTT. This gives the protein CASIGGGETQYF. The full variable domain, with the rest looked up from reference TRBV28 and TRBJ2-3, is DVKVTQSSRYLVKRTGEKVFLECVQDMDHENMFWYRQDPGLGLRLIYFSYDVKMKEKGDIPEGYSVSREKKERFSLILESASTNQTSMYLCASIGGGETQYFGPGTRLTVL.

CDR3 sequence (DNA): TGTGCCAGCAGCCTAAACCCTACCGGGACACGCACTGAAGCTTTCTTT. This gives the protein CASSLNPTGTRTEAFF. The chain recombines TRBV4-2 with TRBJ1-1; D may be TRBD1 (6 bases). Trimming pared 4 bases from V and 4 bases from J, leaving 19 bases between. Germline V gene sequence: CDR1 LGHNA, CDR2 YNFKEQ. CDR3 length: 16 residues.

The V gene is TRBV20-1, the J gene TRBJ1-1, with D uncertain. Trimming shortened V by 6 bases and J by 3 bases, and 5 bases separated the two germline ends. Germline V CDR1 and CDR2: DFQATT, SNEGSKA (reference sequence). There are 10 residues in the CDR3. CDR3 nucleotides: TGCAGTGCCCTTCACACTGAAGCTTTCTTT. Residues: CSALHTEAFF.

The chain is built from TRBV2 and TRBJ1-3, with D possibly TRBD1 on 6 matching bases. Germline V gene sequence: CDR1 SNHLY, CDR2 FYNNEI. Trimming stripped 2 bases from V and 0 bases from J, with 8 bases between. The CDR3 spans 15 residues. The DNA for the CDR3 is TGTGCCAGCAGTGAAAGGGGGGGCTCTGGAAACACCATATATTTT. Translation: CASSERGGSGNTIYF.

The rearrangement links TRBV5-5 to TRBJ1-1; maybe TRBD1 (5 bases). V lost 2 bases, J lost 1 base, and 6 bases lay in between. The CDR3 covers 13 residues. Germline assignment: CDR1 SGHKS and CDR2 YYEKEE (reference sequence). CDR3: CASSFDRNTEAFF. As DNA, the CDR3 is TGTGCCAGCAGCTTCGACAGGAACACTGAAGCTTTCTTT. The variable domain in full, with the rest retrieved from reference TRBV5-5 and TRBJ1-1, is DAGVTQSPTHLIKTRGQQVTLRCSPISGHKSVSWYQQVLGQGPQFIFQYYEKEERGRGNFPDRFSARQFPNYSSELNVNALLLGDSALYLCASSFDRNTEAFFGQGTRLTVV.

The rearrangement joins TRBV10-1 to TRBJ1-2; perhaps TRBD1 as D (5 bases). CDR3 length: 13 amino acids. Trimming pared 3 bases from V and 6 bases from J, leaving 11 bases between. CDR1 is WNHNN, CDR2 SYGVQD, per germline (reference sequence). CDR3 amino acids: CASSENRMHGYTF. CDR3 sequence (DNA): TGCGCCAGCAGTGAAAACAGGATGCATGGCTACACCTTC.

The chain carries TRBV27 and TRBJ1-3, with D uncertain. V was shortened by 0 bases and J by 2 bases, with 14 bases between the two germline ends. There are 17 residues in the CDR3. The germline CDR1 and CDR2 sequences are MNHEY and SMNVEV (reference sequence). In DNA, the CDR3 is TGTGCCAGCAGTTTATCGAGCGGGCTAAAGGCTGGAAACACCATATATTTT. Residues: CASSLSSGLKAGNTIYF.

This rearrangement joins TRBV3-1 (or the pseudogene TRBV3-2) to TRBJ2-1; 9 nucleotides align to TRBD2. V shed 1 base and J 0 bases; nucleotides not matched to a gene: 4. The CDR3 contains 17 residues. The germline gives CDR1 LGHDT, CDR2 YNNKEL (reference sequence). The CDR3 protein is CASSQGRSGSSYNEQFF. Here the CDR3 DNA reads TGTGCCAGCAGCCAAGGTCGTAGCGGGAGCTCCTACAATGAGCAGTTCTTC.

This chain connects TRBV4-1 to TRBJ2-1; tentatively, D is TRBD1 (6 bases). The CDR3 covers 17 residues. V was pared by 3 bases and J by 5 bases, with 20 bases between. In germline, CDR1 is MGHRA, CDR2 YSYEKL. The CDR3 protein is CASSHNLGDTSNNEQFF. The CDR3 DNA is TGCGCCAGCAGCCACAATTTAGGGGACACCAGTAACAATGAGCAGTTCTTC.

The table lists this clone with a few counts. The V and J genes are TRBV4-3 and TRBJ2-7; a weak D match, TRBD2 (6 bases). Germline values: CDR1 LGHNA, CDR2 YSLEER. The CDR3 covers 15 residues. Trimming cost V 4 bases and J 2 bases, with 15 bases left between them. The chain's CDR3 is CASSRDTSSPYEQYF. CDR3 coding DNA: TGCGCCAGCAGCCGAGACACTAGCAGTCCCTACGAGCAGTACTTC.

The V call is TRBV20-1, the J call TRBJ2-1; no definite D call. The CDR3 has 12 residues. Germline lookup yields CDR1 DFQATT and CDR2 SNEGSKA (reference sequence). Trimming shortened V by 3 bases and J by 4 bases, and 7 bases separated the two germline ends. In DNA, the CDR3 is TGCAGTGCTAGTACCACATACAATGAGCAGTTCTTC. Translation: CSASTTYNEQFF.

V usage is TRBV7-8 and J usage is TRBJ2-5; no clear D gene. Germline CDR1 SGHVS, CDR2 FQNEAQ. This CDR3 has 13 amino acids. V was shortened by 7 bases and J by 9 bases, with 18 bases between the two germline ends. The CDR3 sequence is CASTQRSPSAQYF. The CDR3 DNA follows: TGTGCCAGCACCCAACGGTCACCGTCCGCCCAGTACTTC.

In its sample, this clone was seen a few times. This sequence joins TRBV5-1 and TRBJ2-3, with 8 positions matching TRBD2. The junction had 2 bases not matched to a gene; V was cut back by 3 bases and J by 2 bases. Germline assignment: CDR1 SGHRS and CDR2 YFSETQ. CDR3 length equals 14 residues. CDR3 DNA: TGCGCCAGCAGCTCGGGACTAGTCACAGATACGCAGTATTTT. It is translated as CASSSGLVTDTQYF.

This rearrangement joins TRBV3-1 (or the pseudogene TRBV3-2) to TRBJ2-5; 8 nucleotides agree with TRBD1. Germline-derived CDR1 and CDR2 are LGHDT and YNNKEL (reference sequence). The junction had 1 base not matched to a gene; V was cut back by 3 bases and J by 1 base. There are 14 residues in the CDR3. The CDR3 nucleotides are TGTGCCAGCAGCCAGGACAGGGTCCAAGAGACCCAGTACTTC. It codes for CASSQDRVQETQYF.

This clone has a handful of counts. The chain links TRBV11-2 to TRBJ2-7, with 11 bases fitting TRBD2. The CDR3 sequence is 14 residues long. Trimming at V came to 5 bases and at J to 2 bases, leaving 2 bases not matched to a gene. Germline-derived CDR1 and CDR2 are SGHAT and FQNNGV. For the CDR3, the DNA is TGTGCCAGCAGCCAACTAGCGGGAGCCTACGAGCAGTACTTC. This sequence encodes CASSQLAGAYEQYF.

The CDR3 reads CASSVGLARSHRYEQYF. The CDR3 coding sequence is TGTGCCAGCAGTGTGGGACTAGCGAGAAGCCATAGGTACGAGCAGTACTTC. This chain uses TRBV27 with TRBJ2-7; TRBD2 aligns across 10 bases. The V segment lost 5 bases and the J segment 4 bases; nucleotides outside the gene matches: 14. Per the germline V gene, CDR1 is MNHEY and CDR2 is SMNVEV (reference sequence). The CDR3 sequence is 17 residues long.

The chain combines TRBV11-1 with TRBJ2-7; D perhaps matches TRBD2 (5 bases). V lost 5 bases, J lost 2 bases, and 13 bases lay in between. CDR3 length: 14 residues. CDR1 is SGHAT and CDR2 is FQDESV in the germline V gene (reference sequence). The CDR3 nucleotides are TGTGCCAGCAGCCGTGAGGGCAAAACCTACGAGCAGTACTTC. Translated, it gives CASSREGKTYEQYF.

V is TRBV20-1 and J is TRBJ2-1; 8 nucleotides align to TRBD1. V was clipped by 6 bases and J by 7 bases; unmatched bases: 2. This CDR3 spans 11 amino acids. Looked up from germline, CDR1 is DFQATT and CDR2 is SNEGSKA (reference sequence). The CDR3 protein is CSANRGNEQFF. The CDR3 nucleotides read TGCAGTGCCAACAGGGGGAATGAGCAGTTCTTC.

This chain uses TRBV13 with TRBJ2-2; TRBD2 agrees at 7 bases. In germline, CDR1 is PRHDT, CDR2 FYEKMQ (reference sequence). V dropped 0 bases and J dropped 4; count of bases not matched to a gene: 2. The CDR3 has 15 residues. Here the CDR3 reads CASSLGPGGTGELFF. CDR3 coding DNA: TGTGCCAGCAGCTTAGGGCCGGGGGGCACCGGGGAGCTGTTTTTT.

The chain is built from TRBV29-1 and TRBJ2-3; 8 nucleotides line up with TRBD2. V shed 0 bases, J shed 5 bases, and the junction held 10 bases outside the gene matches. The length of the CDR3 is 16 residues. Germline assignment: CDR1 SQVTM and CDR2 ANQGSEA. The CDR3 nucleotides are TGCAGCGTTGAAGAGGCTAGAGCGGGAGCTGGAGATACGCAGTATTTT. This codes for CSVEEARAGAGDTQYF.

The rearrangement joins TRBV30 to TRBJ2-2, with 7 bases fitting TRBD1. Trimming cost V 3 bases and J 1 base; bases outside gene matches: 5. There are 15 residues in the CDR3. Germline V CDR1 and CDR2: GTSNPN, SVGIG (reference sequence). CDR3 loop: CAWRPTGRNTGELFF. The CDR3 region has the DNA TGTGCCTGGAGACCGACAGGGAGGAACACCGGGGAGCTGTTTTTT.

This clone has a single count. V usage is TRBV5-1 and J usage is TRBJ1-2, with 10 bases fitting TRBD1. The V gene's germline CDR1 is SGHRS and CDR2 YFSETQ. V was clipped by 5 bases and J by 4 bases; unmatched bases: 8. The CDR3 spans 15 residues. In DNA, the CDR3 is TGCGCCAGCAGATCCTCGGGACAGGGGCCCTATGGCTACACCTTC. It translates to CASRSSGQGPYGYTF.

This chain uses TRBV29-1 with TRBJ2-3; 7 nucleotides agree with TRBD2. The CDR3 contains 14 residues. V lost 8 bases, J lost 2 bases, and 10 bases stayed unmatched. The germline CDR1 and CDR2 sequences are SQVTM and ANQGSEA. The CDR3 is CSLLRGGITDTQYF. For the CDR3, the DNA is TGCAGCCTCCTAAGGGGAGGGATCACAGATACGCAGTATTTT.

The chain recombines TRBV27 with TRBJ1-1; D remains unclear. The CDR3 extends over 13 amino acids. Germline CDR1 is MNHEY and CDR2 is SMNVEV (reference sequence). V lost 7 bases and J 7 bases, leaving 16 bases between the germline ends. CDR3 loop: CASTEPLGLEAFF. The CDR3 DNA sequence: TGTGCCAGCACCGAACCCTTGGGCCTTGAAGCTTTCTTT.

This chain joins TRBV27 and TRBJ1-4, with D unresolved. V was trimmed by 3 bases and J by 10 bases, leaving 15 bases between them. The germline CDR1 and CDR2 sequences are MNHEY and SMNVEV (reference sequence). CDR3 length equals 14 residues. The CDR3 sequence: CASSLDGELGKLFF. The DNA of the CDR3 is TGTGCCAGCAGTTTGGACGGGGAGTTGGGAAAACTGTTTTTT.

The chain joins TRBV14 to TRBJ1-2; the match to TRBD1 covers 7 bases. This CDR3 has 17 residues. Germline values: CDR1 SGHDN, CDR2 FVKESK. V lost 3 bases, J lost 1 base, and 11 bases stayed unmatched. The CDR3 is CASSQAGDRANNYGYTF. Written as DNA, the CDR3 is TGTGCCAGCAGCCAGGCCGGGGACAGAGCAAATAACTATGGCTACACCTTC.